What follows is one T cell receptor beta chain and its context. This sample is drawn from a study of cytomegalovirus exposure and HLA in healthy donors. The CDR3 spans 15 residues. The germline gives CDR1 MNHEY, CDR2 SMNVEV (reference sequence). Deletions cut 0 bases from V and 2 bases from J, with 11 bases between. Here immunoSEQ multiplex PCR was the method, and the copy in TCRdb shows in-frame clones only, minus some. The sample carries about 220,000 clones, around 90% recorded once. Sequenced material: PBMCs. The origin of this receptor is a woman younger than 35 in good health and CMV-seronegative. The chain has TRBV27 and TRBJ2-7; D gene uncertain. CDR3 nucleotides: TGTGCCAGCAGTTTATCTGCGGCCTTGGCCTACGAGCAGTACTTC. It codes for CASSLSAALAYEQYF.